This is a list of T cell receptor beta chains from one sample in a study of shared clonotypes between healthy human individuals. This table comes from immunoSEQ multiplex PCR, and its TCRdb copy is limited to in-frame clones, with some not included. The top ten hold approximately 0.062% of the sample, which has around 550,000 clones, about 96% seen once. The sequenced sample was naive CD4+ T cells sorted from blood. Receptors were obtained from a woman in her thirties in good health. Each CDR3 is given without its conserved first and last residue. Fields, in order: J gene, V gene, CDR3 length, CDR3 protein.

>TRBJ2-1|TRBV28|13
ASSTRDRGRDEQF
>TRBJ2-1|TRBV11-3|11
ASSPSWENEQF
>TRBJ2-7|TRBV19|11
ASSNLAGYEQY
>TRBJ2-7|TRBV10-3|14
AISESEASGLNEQY
>TRBJ2-3|TRBV9|14
ASSVRTSGRSDTQY
>TRBJ1-1|TRBV6-1|11
ASRRTLTTEAF
>TRBJ2-4|TRBV6-5|13
ASSWAPGLGYIQY
>TRBJ1-4|TRBV6-1|12
ASRARDSREKLF
>TRBJ2-7|TRBV11-2|13
ASSLPSGSSYEQY
>TRBJ2-7|TRBV7-9|12
ASSTTGGVYEQY
>TRBJ2-7|TRBV10-2|12
ASSSGTGRAEQY
>TRBJ1-4|TRBV28|11
ASTGLINEKLF
>TRBJ2-5|TRBV5-1|12
ASSTLLGEETQY
>TRBJ1-6|TRBV5-1|12
ASSLEGADSPLH
>TRBJ2-5|TRBV9|15
ASSVATGGSGQETQY
>TRBJ1-3|TRBV18|17
ASSPKSSRGHYSGNTIY
>TRBJ1-3|TRBV5-8|14
ASSLAIVSVGNTIY
>TRBJ2-7|TRBV11-2|13
ASSPGMARSYEQY
>TRBJ2-7|TRBV30|12
AWSVRWEGHEQY
>TRBJ2-3|TRBV2|9
ASNLADTQY
>TRBJ1-5|TRBV6-5|12
ASSYSMGNQPQH
>TRBJ2-3|TRBV6-5|12
ASSPSAGRDTQY
>TRBJ1-4|TRBV6-6|13
ASSLAGQSQEKLF
>TRBJ1-5|TRBV28|13
ASSPTGAGNQPQH
>TRBJ2-1|TRBV27|13
ASSASAGLAGEQF
>TRBJ1-5|TRBV6-1|14
ASSGTATTPHQPQH
>TRBJ1-2|TRBV14|14
ASSQTSGVNLRGYT
>TRBJ2-2|TRBV7-6|14
ASSLIPVASTGELF
>TRBJ2-1|TRBV15|15
ATSRGVIAGGRNEQF
>TRBJ2-3|TRBV29-1|10
SVYLTEDTQY